This T cell receptor (beta chain) appears in the sequencing data of a study of CD8 T cells in ankylosing spondylitis. The trim removed 8 bases at V and 3 bases at J, leaving 9 bases unmatched. This CDR3 contains 14 residues. Study findings and constraints: Seemingly characteristic of ankylosing spondylitis blood was a TCR beta motif consisting of under 10 highly homologous variants. CD8+ disease-linked clones were present at relatively low frequencies in blood.

The TCR beta libraries were generated through quantitative 5'-RACE incorporating molecular barcodes. MiXCR, run by TCRdb on the 5' RACE reads, gives a single entry per CDR3 protein. The sample lists 40,000 to 55,000 distinct CDR3 sequences, less than 8.5% occurring once. This clonotype was picked up many times. The antigen remains undetermined. This sequence joins TRBV12-3 or TRBV12-4 and TRBJ1-1; 7 nucleotides align to TRBD1. The source material was blood, either unsorted or a sorted T cell fraction (not recorded which). The TCR sequence derives from a female donor with ankylosing spondylitis or in good health (not recorded which). This CDR3 reads CASYSQGKDTEAFF. For the CDR3, the DNA is TGTGCCAGCTACTCACAGGGGAAGGACACTGAAGCTTTCTTT.